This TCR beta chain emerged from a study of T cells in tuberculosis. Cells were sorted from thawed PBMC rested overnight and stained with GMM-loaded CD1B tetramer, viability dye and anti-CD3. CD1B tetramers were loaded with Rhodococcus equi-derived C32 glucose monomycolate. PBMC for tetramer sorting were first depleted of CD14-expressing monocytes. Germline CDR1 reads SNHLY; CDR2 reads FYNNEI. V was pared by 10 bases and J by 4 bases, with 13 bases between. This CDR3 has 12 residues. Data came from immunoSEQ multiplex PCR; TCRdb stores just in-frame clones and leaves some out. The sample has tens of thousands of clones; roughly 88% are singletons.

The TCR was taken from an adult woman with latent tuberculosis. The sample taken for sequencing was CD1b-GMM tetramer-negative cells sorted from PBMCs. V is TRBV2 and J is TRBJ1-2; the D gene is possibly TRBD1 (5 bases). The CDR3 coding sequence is TGTGCCACCCACAGGACGAGCTATGGCTACACCTTC. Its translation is CATHRTSYGYTF.